The 15 T cell receptor beta chains below come from one sample, sequenced in a study of T cell responses to AZD1222 COVID-19 vaccine. The table came from immunoSEQ multiplex PCR; TCRdb's copy has only in-frame clones and leaves some out. The sample lists around 160,000 clones; 85% to 95% were seen once. The material sequenced was peripheral blood, taken on day 0 of AZD1222 vaccination. These receptor sequences come from an adult in good health.

The chain links TRBV10-3 to TRBJ1-2; TRBD1 might be the D (5 bases). V was shortened by 6 bases and J by 2 bases, with 13 bases between the two germline ends. This CDR3 has 14 amino acids. Germline V gene lookup returns CDR1 ENHRY and CDR2 SYGVKD. CDR3 protein: CAISPGQGNYGYTF. CDR3 coding DNA: TGTGCCATCAGCCCAGGGCAGGGAAACTATGGCTACACCTTC.

This chain links TRBV10-3 with TRBJ1-2, with D hard to call. CDR3 size: 13 residues. Germline values: CDR1 ENHRY, CDR2 SYGVKD. V lost 5 bases to trimming and J lost 0 bases, with 7 bases between them. This chain's CDR3 is CAISLESNYGYTF. The CDR3 coding sequence is TGTGCCATCAGTCTCGAGTCTAACTATGGCTACACCTTC.

The chain combines TRBV11-3 with TRBJ2-1, with D uncertain. Germline V gene sequence: CDR1 SGHNT, CDR2 YENEEA. The V and J ends lost 0 bases and 6 bases respectively, with 12 bases between them. CDR3 length equals 15 residues. CDR3 coding DNA: TGTGCCAGCAGCTTAGATGGAGAAGCATCCAATGAGCAGTTCTTC. Its protein is CASSLDGEASNEQFF.

This clone was counted a single time. The chain joins TRBV5-4 to TRBJ2-7, with TRBD2 matching over 7 bases. The CDR3 has 16 residues. V gave up 2 bases and J gave up 0 bases; unmatched junction bases: 8. CDR1 is SGHNT, CDR2 YYREEE, per germline (reference sequence). CDR3 DNA sequence: TGTGCCAGCAGCTTTGGGGGAGGGTCGAGCTCCTACGAGCAGTACTTC. The encoded protein is CASSFGGGSSSYEQYF.

V and J are TRBV3-1 (or the pseudogene TRBV3-2) and TRBJ2-2, with D perhaps TRBD1 (6 bases). V was clipped by 1 base and J by 6 bases, with 18 bases between them. This CDR3 has 17 amino acids. Germline-derived CDR1 and CDR2 are LGHDT and YNNKEL (reference sequence). The CDR3 loop reads CASSQVWNREGSGELFF. For the CDR3, the DNA is TGTGCCAGCAGCCAAGTTTGGAACAGGGAAGGATCCGGGGAGCTGTTTTTT.

In DNA, the CDR3 is TGTGCCAGCAGAGTACAGGTAGATACGCAGTATTTT. Protein: CASRVQVDTQYF. This sequence joins TRBV6-5 and TRBJ2-3; TRBD1 is a possible D gene (5 bases). The CDR3 sequence is 12 residues long. The germline V gene has CDR1 MNHEY and CDR2 SVGAGI. V dropped 6 bases and J dropped 5 bases, with 9 bases sitting between them.

This clone was seen a handful of times. The gene calls are TRBV11-3 and TRBJ2-1, with D possibly being TRBD2 (5 bases). CDR1 is SGHNT and CDR2 is YENEEA in the germline V gene. The germline V and J ends were trimmed by 2 bases and 2 bases, with 10 bases remaining between them. The CDR3 loop spans 15 amino acids. The CDR3 is CASSLSGDAYNEQFF. For the CDR3, the DNA is TGTGCCAGCAGCTTATCCGGGGATGCCTACAATGAGCAGTTCTTC.

This chain connects TRBV12-5 to TRBJ2-1; 11 positions agree with TRBD2. Germline assignment: CDR1 LGHNT and CDR2 FRNRAP. J was trimmed by 4 bases and V by 0 bases; bases with no gene match: 23. CDR3 length: 23 amino acids. The CDR3 region is CASGLVQLFHLAGGWIVYNEQFF. CDR3 in DNA: TGTGCTAGTGGTTTGGTACAACTCTTTCACCTAGCGGGGGGCTGGATTGTATACAATGAGCAGTTCTTC. The full variable domain, with the rest looked up from reference TRBV12-5 and TRBJ2-1, is DARVTQTPRHKVTEMGQEVTMRCQPILGHNTVFWYRQTMMQGLELLAYFRNRAPLDDSGMPKDRFSAEMPDATLATLKIQPSEPRDSAVYFCASGLVQLFHLAGGWIVYNEQFFGPGTRLTVL.

This clone was counted only a few times. The rearrangement uses TRBV7-9 and TRBJ2-7; 8 bases line up with TRBD1. Germline V gene sequence: CDR1 SEHNR, CDR2 FQNEAQ (reference sequence). This CDR3 is built from 15 residues. Losses at the gene ends were 1 base for V and 0 bases for J; bases not matched to a gene: 2. In DNA form, the CDR3 reads TGTGCCAGCAGCTTAGGGACAGGGCTCTCCTACGAGCAGTACTTC. As protein: CASSLGTGLSYEQYF.

The V and J genes are TRBV5-1 and TRBJ2-1; D is undetermined. The CDR3 has 12 amino acids. Trimming pared 2 bases from V and 5 bases from J, leaving 5 bases between. Germline values: CDR1 SGHRS, CDR2 YFSETQ. Here the CDR3 DNA reads TGCGCCAGCAGCTTTACGAACAATGAGCAGTTCTTC. Translation gives CASSFTNNEQFF.

The chain uses TRBV4-1 and TRBJ2-7; D not certain. From germline, CDR1 is MGHRA and CDR2 YSYEKL. The CDR3 extends over 13 amino acids. Trimming took 1 base from V and 3 from J, leaving 7 bases between them. This CDR3 is CASSQALYYEQYF. DNA for the CDR3: TGCGCCAGCAGCCAAGCGCTATACTACGAGCAGTACTTC.

The J gene is TRBJ2-1, the V gene TRBV9; D call uncertain. The germline V gene has CDR1 SGDLS and CDR2 YYNGEE. V was pared by 3 bases and J by 4 bases, with 8 bases between. The CDR3 extends over 13 amino acids. The CDR3 coding sequence is TGTGCCAGCAGCGGAACCGTTTACAATGAGCAGTTCTTC. This codes for CASSGTVYNEQFF. The complete variable domain, with remaining parts taken from reference TRBV9 and TRBJ2-1, reads DSGVTQTPKHLITATGQRVTLRCSPRSGDLSVYWYQQSLDQGLQFLIQYYNGEERAKGNILERFSAQQFPDLHSELNLSSLELGDSALYFCASSGTVYNEQFFGPGTRLTVL.

V usage is TRBV5-1 and J usage is TRBJ2-3, with D possibly matching TRBD2 (6 bases). CDR3 length: 14 residues. Per germline, CDR1 SGHRS and CDR2 YFSETQ. V was trimmed by 4 bases and J by 2 bases, leaving 11 bases between them. The CDR3 spells CASSVGDSTDTQYF. The CDR3 DNA is TGCGCCAGCAGCGTGGGGGACTCCACAGATACGCAGTATTTT.

This chain uses TRBV5-1 with TRBJ2-1; TRBD2 matches 12 bases. From germline, CDR1 is SGHRS and CDR2 YFSETQ. The CDR3 has 16 residues. J gave up 6 bases and V 4 bases, and 8 bases lay outside the gene matches. DNA of the CDR3: TGCGCCAGCAGCCGTTCCCTAGCGGGGGGGGGCAATGAGCAGTTCTTC. As protein: CASSRSLAGGGNEQFF.

V and J are TRBV6-4 and TRBJ1-6, with 7 nucleotides matching TRBD1. Germline trimming cut 6 bases from V and 6 bases from J; bases unmatched to any gene: 8. CDR1 and CDR2 from the germline V gene are MRHNA and SNTAGT. The CDR3 extends over 15 amino acids. The CDR3 protein is CASRQRDSVNSPLHF. CDR3 nucleotides: TGTGCCAGCAGACAGCGGGACAGCGTTAATTCACCCCTCCACTTT.